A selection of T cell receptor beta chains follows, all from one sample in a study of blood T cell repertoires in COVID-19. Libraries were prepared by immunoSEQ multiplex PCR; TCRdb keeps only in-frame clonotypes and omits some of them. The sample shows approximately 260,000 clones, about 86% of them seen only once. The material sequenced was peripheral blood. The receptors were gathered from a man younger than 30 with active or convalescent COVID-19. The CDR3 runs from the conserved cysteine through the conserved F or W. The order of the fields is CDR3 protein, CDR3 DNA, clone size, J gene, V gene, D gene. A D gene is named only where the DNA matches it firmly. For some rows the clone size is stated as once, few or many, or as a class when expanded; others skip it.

CDR3 protein: CASTGTETEAFF; CDR3 DNA: TGTGCCAGCACCGGGACAGAAACTGAAGCTTTCTTT; clone size: -; J gene: TRBJ1-1; V gene: TRBV5-6; D gene: TRBD1
CDR3 protein: CASSQDPGGNQPQHF; CDR3 DNA: TGTGCCAGCAGCCAAGACCCCGGGGGCAATCAGCCCCAGCATTTT; clone size: -; J gene: TRBJ1-5; V gene: TRBV3-1/TRBV3-2; D gene: -
CDR3 protein: CASSPDSSYNSPLHF; CDR3 DNA: TGTGCCAGCTCACCAGACAGCTCCTATAATTCACCCCTCCACTTT; clone size: -; J gene: TRBJ1-6; V gene: TRBV18; D gene: -
CDR3 protein: CAISESEGYYGYTF; CDR3 DNA: TGTGCCATCAGTGAGTCGGAGGGATACTATGGCTACACCTTC; clone size: -; J gene: TRBJ1-2; V gene: TRBV10-3; D gene: -
CDR3 protein: CASSTAGTMSYNEQFF; CDR3 DNA: TGTGCCAGCAGCACCGCCGGGACTATGTCCTACAATGAGCAGTTCTTC; clone size: -; J gene: TRBJ2-1; V gene: TRBV7-3; D gene: TRBD2
CDR3 protein: CASSIGRGVSYEQYF; CDR3 DNA: TGTGCCAGTAGTATAGGGAGAGGCGTGTCCTACGAGCAGTACTTC; clone size: -; J gene: TRBJ2-7; V gene: TRBV19; D gene: -
CDR3 protein: CASSYNLGGGTGELFF; CDR3 DNA: TGTGCCAGCAGTTATAATTTGGGAGGGGGGACCGGGGAGCTGTTTTTT; clone size: -; J gene: TRBJ2-2; V gene: TRBV6-6; D gene: -
CDR3 protein: CASSPGFRYISYEQYF; CDR3 DNA: TGTGCCAGCAGCCCAGGATTCCGCTATATTTCCTACGAGCAGTACTTC; clone size: -; J gene: TRBJ2-7; V gene: TRBV7-2; D gene: -
CDR3 protein: CASSQADSNSPLHF; CDR3 DNA: TGTGCCAGCAGCCAAGCCGACAGCAATTCACCCCTCCACTTT; clone size: -; J gene: TRBJ1-6; V gene: TRBV3-1/TRBV3-2; D gene: -
CDR3 protein: CASSTGGPGTDTQYF; CDR3 DNA: TGTGCCAGCAGTACCGGGGGGCCCGGCACAGATACGCAGTATTTT; clone size: once; J gene: TRBJ2-3; V gene: TRBV6-6; D gene: -
CDR3 protein: CASSSGGQVHNEQFF; CDR3 DNA: TGTGCCAGCAGCTCCGGGGGACAGGTACACAATGAGCAGTTCTTC; clone size: -; J gene: TRBJ2-1; V gene: TRBV7-2; D gene: TRBD1
CDR3 protein: CASRERGPSYEQYF; CDR3 DNA: TGTGCCAGCAGGGAGCGGGGGCCCTCCTACGAGCAGTACTTC; clone size: few; J gene: TRBJ2-7; V gene: TRBV6-5; D gene: TRBD2
CDR3 protein: CASRRTGEGSWASEKLFF; CDR3 DNA: TGTGCCAGCCGTAGGACAGGGGAAGGGTCGTGGGCATCTGAAAAACTGTTTTTT; clone size: -; J gene: TRBJ1-4; V gene: TRBV19; D gene: TRBD1
CDR3 protein: CATSPPGQRDTDTQYF; CDR3 DNA: TGTGCCACCAGTCCACCGGGCCAGCGGGACACAGATACGCAGTATTTT; clone size: once; J gene: TRBJ2-3; V gene: TRBV24-1; D gene: TRBD2